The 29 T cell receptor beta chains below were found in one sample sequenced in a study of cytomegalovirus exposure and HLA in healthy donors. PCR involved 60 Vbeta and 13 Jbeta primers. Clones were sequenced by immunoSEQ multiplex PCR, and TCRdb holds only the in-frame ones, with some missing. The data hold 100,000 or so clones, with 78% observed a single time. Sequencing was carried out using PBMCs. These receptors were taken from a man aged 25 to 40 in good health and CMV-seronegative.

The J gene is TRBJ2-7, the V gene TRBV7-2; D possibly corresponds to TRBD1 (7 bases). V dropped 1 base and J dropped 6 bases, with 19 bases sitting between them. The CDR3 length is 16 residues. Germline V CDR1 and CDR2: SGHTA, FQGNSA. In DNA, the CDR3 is TGTGCCAGCAGCTTAGTTGGAGGGGGCAGGGGGAGCGAGCAGTACTTC. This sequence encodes CASSLVGGGRGSEQYF.

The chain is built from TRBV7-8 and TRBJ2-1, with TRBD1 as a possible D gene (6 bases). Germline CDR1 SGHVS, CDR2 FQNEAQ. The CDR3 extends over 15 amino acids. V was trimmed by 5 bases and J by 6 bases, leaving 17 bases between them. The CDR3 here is CASSTIGQKSNEQFF. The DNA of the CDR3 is TGTGCCAGCAGCACTATTGGACAGAAAAGCAATGAGCAGTTCTTC.

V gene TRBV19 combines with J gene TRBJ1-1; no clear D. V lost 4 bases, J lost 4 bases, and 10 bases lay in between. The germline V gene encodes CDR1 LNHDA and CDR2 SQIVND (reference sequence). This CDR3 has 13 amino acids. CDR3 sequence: CASSTARSTEAFF. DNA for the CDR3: TGTGCCAGTAGTACCGCGCGTAGCACTGAAGCTTTCTTT. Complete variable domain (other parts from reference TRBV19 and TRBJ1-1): DGGITQSPKYLFRKEGQNVTLSCEQNLNHDAMYWYRQDPGQGLRLIYYSQIVNDFQKGDIAEGYSVSREKKESFPLTVTSAQKNPTAFYLCASSTARSTEAFFGQGTRLTVV.

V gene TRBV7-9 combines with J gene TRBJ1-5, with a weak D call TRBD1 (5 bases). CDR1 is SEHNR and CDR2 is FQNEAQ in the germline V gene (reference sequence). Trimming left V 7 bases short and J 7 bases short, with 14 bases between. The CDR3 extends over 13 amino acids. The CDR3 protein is CASTWAGRQPQHF. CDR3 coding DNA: TGTGCCAGCACATGGGCAGGGCGACAGCCCCAGCATTTT.

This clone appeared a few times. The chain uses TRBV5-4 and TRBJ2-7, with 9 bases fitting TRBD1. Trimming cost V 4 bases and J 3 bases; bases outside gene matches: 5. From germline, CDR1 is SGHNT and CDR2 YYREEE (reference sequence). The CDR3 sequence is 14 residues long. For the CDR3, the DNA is TGTGCCAGCAGCATGACAGGGGGGAACTACGAGCAGTACTTC. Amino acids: CASSMTGGNYEQYF.

The DNA of the CDR3 is TGTGCCAGCAGTAGGGCGGGTTCAGAGGTTACCACCTTC. This encodes CASSRAGSEVTTF. The V gene is TRBV6-1, the J gene TRBJ1-2; D gene ambiguous. Germline CDR1 reads MNHNS; CDR2 reads SASEGT. V was cut by 5 bases and J by 13 bases, with 20 bases left in between. The CDR3 sequence is 13 residues long.

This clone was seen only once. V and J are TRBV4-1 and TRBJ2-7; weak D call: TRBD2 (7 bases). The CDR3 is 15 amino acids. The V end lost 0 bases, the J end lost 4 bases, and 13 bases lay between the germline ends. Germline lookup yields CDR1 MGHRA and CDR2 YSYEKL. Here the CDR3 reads CASSQESGGLYEQYF. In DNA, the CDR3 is TGCGCCAGCAGCCAAGAGTCCGGGGGGCTGTACGAGCAGTACTTC.

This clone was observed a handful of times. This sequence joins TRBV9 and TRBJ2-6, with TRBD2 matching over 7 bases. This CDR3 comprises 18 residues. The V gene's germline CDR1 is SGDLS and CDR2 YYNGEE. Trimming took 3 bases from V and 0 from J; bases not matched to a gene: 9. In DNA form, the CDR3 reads TGTGCCAGCAGCGCGACTAGCACTCAAGGCTCTGGGGCCAACGTCCTGACTTTC. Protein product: CASSATSTQGSGANVLTF.

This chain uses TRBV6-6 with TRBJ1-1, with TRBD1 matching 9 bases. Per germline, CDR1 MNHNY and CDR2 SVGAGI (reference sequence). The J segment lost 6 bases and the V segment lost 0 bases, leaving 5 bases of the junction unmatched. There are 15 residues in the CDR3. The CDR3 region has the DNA TGTGCCAGCAGTTACTCGGACAGGGGTCCCTCTGAAGCTTTCTTT. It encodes CASSYSDRGPSEAFF.

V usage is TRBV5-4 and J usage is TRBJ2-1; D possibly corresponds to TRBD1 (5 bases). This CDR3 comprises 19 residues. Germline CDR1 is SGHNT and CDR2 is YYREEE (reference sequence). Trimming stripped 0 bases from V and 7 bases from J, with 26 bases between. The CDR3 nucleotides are TGTGCCAGCAGCTTGGTCTCAGGTAGGCCAGGGTTCCCGTCAAATGAGCAGTTCTTC. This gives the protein CASSLVSGRPGFPSNEQFF.

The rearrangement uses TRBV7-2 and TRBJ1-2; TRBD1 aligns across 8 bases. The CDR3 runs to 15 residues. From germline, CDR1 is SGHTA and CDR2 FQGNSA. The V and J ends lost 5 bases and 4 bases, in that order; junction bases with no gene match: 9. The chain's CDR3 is CASSRSTGEGYGYTF. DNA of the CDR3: TGTGCCAGCAGCCGATCGACAGGGGAGGGCTATGGCTACACCTTC.

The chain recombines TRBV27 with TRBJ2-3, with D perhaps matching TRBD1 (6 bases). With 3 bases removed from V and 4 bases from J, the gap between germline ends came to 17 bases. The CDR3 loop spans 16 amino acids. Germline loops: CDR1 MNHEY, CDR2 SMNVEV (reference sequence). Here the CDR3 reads CASSFGTTPLPDTQYF. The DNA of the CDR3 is TGTGCCAGCAGTTTTGGGACAACCCCCCTCCCAGATACGCAGTATTTT.

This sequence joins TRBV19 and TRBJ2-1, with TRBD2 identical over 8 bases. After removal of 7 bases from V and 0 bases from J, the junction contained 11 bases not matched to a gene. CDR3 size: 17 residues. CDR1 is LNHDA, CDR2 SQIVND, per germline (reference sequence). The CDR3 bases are TGTGCCAGTACCTCTAAGGGCGGGGGGAGCTCCTACAATGAGCAGTTCTTC. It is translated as CASTSKGGGSSYNEQFF. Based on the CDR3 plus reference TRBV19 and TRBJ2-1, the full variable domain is DGGITQSPKYLFRKEGQNVTLSCEQNLNHDAMYWYRQDPGQGLRLIYYSQIVNDFQKGDIAEGYSVSREKKESFPLTVTSAQKNPTAFYLCASTSKGGGSSYNEQFFGPGTRLTVL.

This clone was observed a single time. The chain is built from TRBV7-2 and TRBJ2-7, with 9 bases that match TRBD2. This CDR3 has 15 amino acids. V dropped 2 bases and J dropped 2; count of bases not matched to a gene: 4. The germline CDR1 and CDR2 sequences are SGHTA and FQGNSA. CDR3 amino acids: CASSLKAGGPYEQYF. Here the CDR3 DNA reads TGTGCCAGCAGCTTAAAGGCGGGAGGGCCCTACGAGCAGTACTTC.

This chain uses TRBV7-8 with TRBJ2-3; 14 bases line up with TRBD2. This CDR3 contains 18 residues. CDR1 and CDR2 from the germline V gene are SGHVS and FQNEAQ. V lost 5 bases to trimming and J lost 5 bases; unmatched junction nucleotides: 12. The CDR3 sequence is CASSPTGTSGRHQDTQYF. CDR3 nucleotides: TGTGCCAGCAGCCCAACAGGGACTAGCGGGAGACATCAAGATACGCAGTATTTT.

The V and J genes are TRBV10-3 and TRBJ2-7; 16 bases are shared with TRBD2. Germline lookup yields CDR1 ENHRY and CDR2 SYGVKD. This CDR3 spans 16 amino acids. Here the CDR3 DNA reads TGTGCTACCATCACCGGGACTAGCGGGGGGGCCTACGAGCAGTACTTC. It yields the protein CATITGTSGGAYEQYF.

CDR3 amino acids: CASSSDTSTEAFF. For the CDR3, the DNA is TGCGCCAGCAGCTCGGACACTTCGACTGAAGCTTTCTTT. The chain recombines TRBV5-1 with TRBJ1-1; D may be TRBD1 (5 bases). Germline lookup yields CDR1 SGHRS and CDR2 YFSETQ. The germline V and J ends were trimmed by 3 bases and 5 bases, with 11 bases remaining between them. The length of the CDR3 is 13 residues.

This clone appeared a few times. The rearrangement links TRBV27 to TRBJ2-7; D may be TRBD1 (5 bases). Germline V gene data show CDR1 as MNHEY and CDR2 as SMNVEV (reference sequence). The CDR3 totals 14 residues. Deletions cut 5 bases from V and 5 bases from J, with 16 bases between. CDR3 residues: CASSPGIRGDEQYF. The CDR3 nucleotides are TGTGCCAGCAGTCCAGGGATTAGAGGCGACGAGCAGTACTTC.

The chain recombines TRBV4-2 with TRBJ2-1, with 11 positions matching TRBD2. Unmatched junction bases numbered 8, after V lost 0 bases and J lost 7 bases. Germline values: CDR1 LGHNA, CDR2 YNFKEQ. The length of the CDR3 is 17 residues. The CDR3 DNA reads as TGTGCCAGCAGCCAAGAAATTAGCGGGAGGGCCTTTAATGAGCAGTTCTTC. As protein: CASSQEISGRAFNEQFF.

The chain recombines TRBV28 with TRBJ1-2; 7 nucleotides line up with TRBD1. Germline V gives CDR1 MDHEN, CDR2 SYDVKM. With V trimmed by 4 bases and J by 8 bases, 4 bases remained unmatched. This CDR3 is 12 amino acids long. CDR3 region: CASSSTGFGYTF. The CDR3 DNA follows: TGTGCCAGCAGTTCGACAGGGTTCGGCTACACCTTC.

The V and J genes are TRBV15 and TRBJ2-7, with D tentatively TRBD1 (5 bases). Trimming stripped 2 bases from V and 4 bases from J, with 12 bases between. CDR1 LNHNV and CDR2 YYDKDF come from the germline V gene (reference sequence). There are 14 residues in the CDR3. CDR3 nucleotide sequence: TGTGCCACCAGCAGACAGGGTAGTGTTTACGAGCAGTACTTC. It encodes CATSRQGSVYEQYF.

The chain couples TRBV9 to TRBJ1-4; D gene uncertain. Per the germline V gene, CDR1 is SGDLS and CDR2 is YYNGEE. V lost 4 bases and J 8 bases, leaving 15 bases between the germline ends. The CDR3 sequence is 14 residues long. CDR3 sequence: CASSPEGGWEKLFF. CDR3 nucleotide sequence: TGTGCCAGCAGCCCAGAGGGTGGTTGGGAAAAACTGTTTTTT.

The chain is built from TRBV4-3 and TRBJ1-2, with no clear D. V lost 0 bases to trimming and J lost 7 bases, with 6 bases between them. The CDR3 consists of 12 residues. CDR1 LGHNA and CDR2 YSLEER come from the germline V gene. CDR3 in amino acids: CASSQDYVGYTF. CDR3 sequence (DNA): TGCGCCAGCAGCCAAGATTATGTTGGCTACACCTTC.

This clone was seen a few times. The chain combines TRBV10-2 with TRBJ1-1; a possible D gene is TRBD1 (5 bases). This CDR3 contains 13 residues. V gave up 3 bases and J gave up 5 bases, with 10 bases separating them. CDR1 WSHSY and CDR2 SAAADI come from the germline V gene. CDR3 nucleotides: TGCGCCAGCAGTGATCCAGGGAGGACTGAAGCTTTCTTT. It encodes CASSDPGRTEAFF.

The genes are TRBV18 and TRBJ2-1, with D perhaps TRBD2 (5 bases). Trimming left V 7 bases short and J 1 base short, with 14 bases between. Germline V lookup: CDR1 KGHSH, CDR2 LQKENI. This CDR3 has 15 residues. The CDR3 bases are TGTGCCAGCTTTCCACGTCCGGGGTCCTACAATGAGCAGTTCTTC. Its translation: CASFPRPGSYNEQFF. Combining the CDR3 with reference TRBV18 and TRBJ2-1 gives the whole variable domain NAGVMQNPRHLVRRRGQEARLRCSPMKGHSHVYWYRQLPEEGLKFMVYLQKENIIDESGMPKERFSAEFPKEGPSILRIQQVVRGDSAAYFCASFPRPGSYNEQFFGPGTRLTVL.

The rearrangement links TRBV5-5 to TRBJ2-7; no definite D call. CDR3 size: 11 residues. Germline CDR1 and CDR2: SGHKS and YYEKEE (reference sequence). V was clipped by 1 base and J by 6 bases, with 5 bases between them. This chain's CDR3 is CASSLLSEQYF. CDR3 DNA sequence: TGTGCCAGCAGCTTGCTATCCGAGCAGTACTTC.

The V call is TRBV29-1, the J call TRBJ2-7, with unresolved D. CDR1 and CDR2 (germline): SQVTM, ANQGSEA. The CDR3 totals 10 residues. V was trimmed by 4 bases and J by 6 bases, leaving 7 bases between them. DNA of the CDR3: TGCAGCGTTGTGACTTTCGAGCAGTACTTC. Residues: CSVVTFEQYF.

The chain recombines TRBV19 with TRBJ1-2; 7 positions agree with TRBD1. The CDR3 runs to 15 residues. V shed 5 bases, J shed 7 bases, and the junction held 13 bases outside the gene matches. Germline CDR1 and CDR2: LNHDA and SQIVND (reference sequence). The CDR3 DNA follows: TGTGCCAGTAGTTCCACTTGGAGGGGGCAGAGTGGCTACACCTTC. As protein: CASSSTWRGQSGYTF.

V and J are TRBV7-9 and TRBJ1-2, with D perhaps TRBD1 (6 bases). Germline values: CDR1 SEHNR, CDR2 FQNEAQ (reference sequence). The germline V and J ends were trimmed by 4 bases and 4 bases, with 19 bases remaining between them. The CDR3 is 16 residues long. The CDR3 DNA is TGTGCCAGCAGCTCTGAGGGGGGGCGAAGGTTCTATGGCTACACCTTC. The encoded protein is CASSSEGGRRFYGYTF.